Included here is one T cell receptor (beta chain) sequence, with context. Its antigen is undetermined. These data belong to a study of T cell responses to AZD1222 COVID-19 vaccine. Study-level points and caveats: Donors in the cohort were predominantly white British and more often female, and clonal diversity was possibly underestimated.

Generated by immunoSEQ multiplex PCR, the TCRdb table keeps only in-frame clones and is missing some. The data contain around 140,000 clones, about 93% of them seen just once; the ten biggest clones take up roughly 5%. This sample comprised peripheral blood, obtained on day 0 of AZD1222 vaccination. The receptor was isolated from an adult in good health.

CDR3 DNA: TGTGCCAGCAGCTTCGGGGGGAGGTCGGAGCTGTTTTTT. This sequence encodes CASSFGGRSELFF. The chain is built from TRBV5-6 and TRBJ2-2, with TRBD2 matching over 7 bases. Germline trimming cut 2 bases from V and 10 bases from J; bases unmatched to any gene: 5. There are 13 residues in the CDR3. Germline V gene lookup returns CDR1 SGHDT and CDR2 YYEEEE.